These 9 T cell receptor beta chains originate from one sample sequenced in a study of ipilimumab plus nivolumab after autologous stem cell transplantation. Generated by immunoSEQ multiplex PCR, the TCRdb table keeps only in-frame clones and is missing some. The sample holds around 13,000 clones; more than 70% are singletons and the top ten take 17%. Source: PBMCs, taken in a trial of ipilimumab plus nivolumab as post-transplant consolidation. The source of these receptors is a male donor with diffuse large B-cell lymphoma.

The chain employs TRBV6-5 and TRBJ2-5; D is uncertain. CDR1 and CDR2 from the germline V gene are MNHEY and SVGAGI. V lost 7 bases and J lost 0, with 9 bases in between. This CDR3 spans 13 amino acids. The CDR3 reads CASTDQYQETQYF. The CDR3 region has the DNA TGTGCCAGCACCGACCAGTACCAAGAGACCCAGTACTTC.

The chain links TRBV5-5 to TRBJ2-5; 9 bases fit TRBD2. Germline V gene sequence: CDR1 SGHKS, CDR2 YYEKEE (reference sequence). The CDR3 spans 15 residues. With V trimmed by 1 base and J by 2 bases, 3 bases remained unmatched. The CDR3 here is CASSLTLAGQETQYF. The CDR3 nucleotides are TGTGCCAGCAGCTTGACTCTAGCGGGACAAGAGACCCAGTACTTC.

This chain joins TRBV7-6 and TRBJ2-2, with TRBD2 matching over 8 bases. The germline gives CDR1 SGHVS, CDR2 FNYEAQ. V was pared by 2 bases and J by 0 bases, with 2 bases of the junction left unmatched. The CDR3 consists of 16 residues. CDR3 sequence (DNA): TGTGCCAGCAGCTTATTACTAGCGGCGAACACCGGGGAGCTGTTTTTT. It translates to CASSLLLAANTGELFF.

The V gene is TRBV5-1, the J gene TRBJ2-7, with 10 bases matching TRBD1. The CDR3 is 14 residues long. Germline values: CDR1 SGHRS, CDR2 YFSETQ. V was clipped by 4 bases and J by 5 bases; unmatched bases: 6. DNA for the CDR3: TGCGCCAGCAGCCCGGGACAGGGGTTGAACGAGCAGTACTTC. Its protein is CASSPGQGLNEQYF.

In the case of this clone: The sample has other DNA sequences that encode this CDR3 too. The rearrangement links TRBV6-5 to TRBJ1-5; 7 positions agree with TRBD1. Trimming cost V 5 bases and J 3 bases; bases outside gene matches: 4. CDR1 and CDR2 (germline): MNHEY, SVGAGI. CDR3 length equals 14 residues. This CDR3 is CASSTGTVNQPQHF. In nucleotides, the CDR3 is TGTGCCAGCAGTACCGGGACAGTCAATCAGCCCCAGCATTTT.

A few counts support this clone. This sequence joins TRBV19 and TRBJ1-1; TRBD1 matches 7 bases. With V trimmed by 5 bases and J by 6 bases, 21 bases remained unmatched. The germline CDR1 and CDR2 sequences are LNHDA and SQIVND (reference sequence). CDR3 size: 18 residues. As DNA, the CDR3 is TGTGCCAGTAGTCTCCTCCGACAGGGTGTTGGTCGGGATCCTGAAGCTTTCTTT. Amino acids: CASSLLRQGVGRDPEAFF. Filled out from reference TRBV19 and TRBJ1-1, the complete variable domain reads DGGITQSPKYLFRKEGQNVTLSCEQNLNHDAMYWYRQDPGQGLRLIYYSQIVNDFQKGDIAEGYSVSREKKESFPLTVTSAQKNPTAFYLCASSLLRQGVGRDPEAFFGQGTRLTVV.

On this clone itself: One end of the junction varies from germline; a read error may be responsible. The chain has TRBV5-8 and TRBJ2-7; D may correspond to TRBD1 or TRBD2 (6 bases each). The V gene's germline CDR1 is SGHTS and CDR2 YDEGEE. The CDR3 runs 10 residues. The chain's CDR3 is CASSLGRGGF. The CDR3 region has the DNA TGTGCCAGCAGCTTGGGCAGGGGAGGCTTC.

The rearrangement uses TRBV5-6 and TRBJ2-1; 7 nucleotides match TRBD1. With V trimmed by 5 bases and J by 6 bases, 5 bases remained unmatched. The CDR3 is 13 residues long. Germline V gives CDR1 SGHDT, CDR2 YYEEEE. The CDR3 spells CASRTGMGNEQFF. CDR3 DNA sequence: TGTGCCAGCAGGACAGGGATGGGCAATGAGCAGTTCTTC. Complete variable domain (other parts from reference TRBV5-6 and TRBJ2-1): DAGVTQSPTHLIKTRGQQVTLRCSPKSGHDTVSWYQQALGQGPQFIFQYYEEEERQRGNFPDRFSGHQFPNYSSELNVNALLLGDSALYLCASRTGMGNEQFFGPGTRLTVL.

The chain carries TRBV27 and TRBJ2-7, with a tentative D call TRBD2 (6 bases). V was shortened by 5 bases and J by 3 bases, with 11 bases between the two germline ends. The CDR3 runs to 13 residues. Germline assignment: CDR1 MNHEY and CDR2 SMNVEV (reference sequence). The CDR3 loop reads CASSLGGSYEQYF. Here the CDR3 DNA reads TGTGCCAGCAGTCTCGGGGGAAGCTACGAGCAGTACTTC.